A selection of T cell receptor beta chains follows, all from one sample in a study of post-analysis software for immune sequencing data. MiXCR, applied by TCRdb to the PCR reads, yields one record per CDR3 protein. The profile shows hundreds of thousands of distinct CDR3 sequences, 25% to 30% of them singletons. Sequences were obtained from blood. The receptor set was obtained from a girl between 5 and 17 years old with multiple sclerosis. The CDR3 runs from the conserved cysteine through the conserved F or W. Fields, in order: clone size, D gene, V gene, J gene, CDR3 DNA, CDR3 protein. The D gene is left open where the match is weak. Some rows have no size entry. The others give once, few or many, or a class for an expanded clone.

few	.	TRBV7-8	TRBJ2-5	TGTGCCAGCAGCTTAGGAATCGGGGAGGAAGAGACCCAGTACTTC	CASSLGIGEEETQYF
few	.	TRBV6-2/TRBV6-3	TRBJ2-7	TGTGCCAGCACCGACCAGGGCCCTCATGGATACGAGCAGTACTTC	CASTDQGPHGYEQYF
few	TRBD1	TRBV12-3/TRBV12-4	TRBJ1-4	TGTGCCAGCAGTTCAACAGGGGTAGGGGAAAAACTGTTTTTT	CASSSTGVGEKLFF
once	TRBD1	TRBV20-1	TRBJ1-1	TGCAGTGCTAGAGATTCCGGGACAGGGGGCCGCTGGGACACTGAAGCTTTCTTT	CSARDSGTGGRWDTEAFF
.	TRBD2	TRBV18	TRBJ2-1	TGTGCCAGCTCAAGGACTAGCGGGAGGGCCGCTGGTGAGCAGTTCTTC	CASSRTSGRAAGEQFF
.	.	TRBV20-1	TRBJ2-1	TGCAGTGCTAGTTATGACGGGCACAATGAGCAGTTCTTC	CSASYDGHNEQFF
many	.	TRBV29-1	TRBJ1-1	TGCAGCGTGGGGAACACTGAAGCTTTCTTT	CSVGNTEAFF
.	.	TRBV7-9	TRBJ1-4	TGTGCCAGCACCCCGGGAGGGGGGGCGCGTGATGAAAAACTGTTTTTT	CASTPGGGARDEKLFF
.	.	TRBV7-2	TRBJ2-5	TGTGCCAGCAGCTTAGAGAACAGGGAAGAGACCCAGTACTTC	CASSLENREETQYF
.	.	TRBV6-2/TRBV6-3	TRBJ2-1	TGTGCCAGCGGTTACGGCGAATTTGGTGAGCAGTTCTTC	CASGYGEFGEQFF
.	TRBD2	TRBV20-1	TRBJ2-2	TGCAGTGCTGGGACTAGCGGGAGGTGGACCGGGGAGCTGTTTTTT	CSAGTSGRWTGELFF
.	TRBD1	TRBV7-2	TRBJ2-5	TGTGCCAGCAGCTTTTATACAGGGGGACCCCAAGAGACCCAGTACTTC	CASSFYTGGPQETQYF
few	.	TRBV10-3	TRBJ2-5	TGTGCCATCAGTCCGGGTCCTTCGGGAGAGACCCAGTACTTC	CAISPGPSGETQYF
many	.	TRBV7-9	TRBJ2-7	TGTGCCAGCAGCTCAACACAGGGAAGTTTGTACGAGCAGTACTTC	CASSSTQGSLYEQYF
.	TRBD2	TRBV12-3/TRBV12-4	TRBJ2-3	TGTGCCAGCAGTAAACGTGGGACTAGCCCAGATACGCAGTATTTT	CASSKRGTSPDTQYF
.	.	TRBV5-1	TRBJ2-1	TGCGCCAGCAGCCCGAGGGACTTCACAACCTACAATGAGCAGTTCTTC	CASSPRDFTTYNEQFF
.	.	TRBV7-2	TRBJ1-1	TGTGCCAGCAGCTTAAGGGTCTTCGGGAGGGCCACTGAAGCTTTCTTT	CASSLRVFGRATEAFF
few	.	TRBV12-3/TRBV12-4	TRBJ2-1	TGTGCCAGCAGTTTTGAGGGAGGCCCTAACAATGAGCAGTTCTTC	CASSFEGGPNNEQFF
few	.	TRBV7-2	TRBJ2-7	TGTGCCAGCAGCTTAGTCCCGGACTCCGGATACGAGCAGTACTTC	CASSLVPDSGYEQYF
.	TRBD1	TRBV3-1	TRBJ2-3	TGTGCCAGCAGCCAAGGACAGGGCTGGGGCACAGATACGCAGTATTTT	CASSQGQGWGTDTQYF
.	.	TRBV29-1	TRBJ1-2	TGCAGCGCCCTGACAGGTCGCGGCTACACCTTC	CSALTGRGYTF
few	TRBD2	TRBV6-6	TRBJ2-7	TGTGCCAGCAGTCGGGGGGGCGGCCACGAGCAGTACTTC	CASSRGGGHEQYF
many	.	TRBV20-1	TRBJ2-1	TGCAGTGCTAGAGATTTCCCCTCTATGTATGAGCAGTTCTTC	CSARDFPSMYEQFF
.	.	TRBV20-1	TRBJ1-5	TGCAGTGCACCCGCTTCCGGTAGCAATCAGCCCCAGCATTTT	CSAPASGSNQPQHF
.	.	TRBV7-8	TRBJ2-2	TGTGCCAGCAGCTTAGTAGTAGCGTTTGAAACCGGGGAGCTGTTTTTT	CASSLVVAFETGELFF
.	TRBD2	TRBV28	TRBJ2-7	TGTGCCAGCAGGCAGCGGGGGTTTTACTTC	CASRQRGFYF
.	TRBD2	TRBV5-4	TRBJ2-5	TGTGCCAGCAGTCCCGGGACTAGCGGGGGGGCCTCCGAGACCCAGTACTTC	CASSPGTSGGASETQYF
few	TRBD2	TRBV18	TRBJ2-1	TGTGCCAGCTCACCTACTTACGGGGGGGCCGACAATGAGCAGTTCTTC	CASSPTYGGADNEQFF
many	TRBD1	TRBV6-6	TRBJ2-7	TGTGCCAGCAGCAAGGGACAGATAAATACCTACGAGCAGTACTTC	CASSKGQINTYEQYF
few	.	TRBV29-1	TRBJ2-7	TGCAGCGTTAGGACTATCTACGAGCAGTACTTC	CSVRTIYEQYF
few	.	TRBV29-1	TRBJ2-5	TGCAGCGTTAGGGGCGAGGAGGCTTCGATCCAGACCCAGTACTTC	CSVRGEEASIQTQYF
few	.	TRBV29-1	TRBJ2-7	TGCAGCGTTCGGAGGGGGACTGCTACCTACGAGCAGTACTTC	CSVRRGTATYEQYF
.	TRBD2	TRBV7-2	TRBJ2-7	TGTGCCAGCAGCTTGCCGGGACTAGCGGGAGAGGGGGACTACGAGCAGTACTTC	CASSLPGLAGEGDYEQYF
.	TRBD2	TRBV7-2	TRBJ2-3	TGTGCCAGCAGCTCTGGGGGCGGGAGGGCTTCCACAGATACGCAGTATTTT	CASSSGGGRASTDTQYF
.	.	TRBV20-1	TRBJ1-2	TGCAGCACCCGGAACGGACAGAACGATGGCTACACCTTC	CSTRNGQNDGYTF
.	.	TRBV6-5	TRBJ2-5	TGTGCCAGCAGTTACATGAGAACAGAGACCCAGTACTTC	CASSYMRTETQYF
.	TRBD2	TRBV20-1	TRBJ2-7	TGCAGTGCTATAGGGACTAGCGGGTACGAGCAGTACTTC	CSAIGTSGYEQYF
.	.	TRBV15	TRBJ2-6	TGTGCCACCAGCAGAGATAATGGGGAGGGGGCCAACGTCCTGACTTTC	CATSRDNGEGANVLTF
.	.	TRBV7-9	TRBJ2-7	TGTGCCAGCAGCCCTCTCAGGGGTGTCGAGCAGTACTTC	CASSPLRGVEQYF
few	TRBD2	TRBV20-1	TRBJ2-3	TGCAGTGCTAGAGATCATCTTTTCCTAGCGGGAGAGGAGACAGATACGCAGTATTTT	CSARDHLFLAGEETDTQYF
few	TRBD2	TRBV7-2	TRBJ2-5	TGTGCCAGCAACGGACTAGCGCAAGAGACCCAGTACTTC	CASNGLAQETQYF
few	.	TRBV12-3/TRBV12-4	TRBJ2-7	TGTGCCAGCAGTTTAAAGGTTCCGGTAGGCGAGCAGTACTTC	CASSLKVPVGEQYF
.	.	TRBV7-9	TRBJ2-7	TGTGCCAGCAGCCCCAGGGAGTACAAGCAGTACTTC	CASSPREYKQYF
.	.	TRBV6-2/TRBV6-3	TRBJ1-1	TGTGCCAGCAGTCCCCCTAAGTCGGCGAACACTGAAGCTTTCTTT	CASSPPKSANTEAFF
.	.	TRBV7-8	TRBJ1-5	TGTACCAGCAGCCTCCGGGACATCAATAGCAATCAGCCCCAGCATTTT	CTSSLRDINSNQPQHF
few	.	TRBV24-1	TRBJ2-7	TGTGCCACCAGTGATCCACAGGAGTTAGGGGGTGTCCAGTACTTC	CATSDPQELGGVQYF
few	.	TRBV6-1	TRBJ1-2	TGTGCCAGCAGTGAACGAAGGGTTCATGGCTACACCTTC	CASSERRVHGYTF
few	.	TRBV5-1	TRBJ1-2	TGCGCCAGCAGCTTACAGGGATTTAAACAGGATGGCTACACCTTC	CASSLQGFKQDGYTF
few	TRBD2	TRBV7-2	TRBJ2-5	TGTGCCAGCAGCTTAGTACTAGCGGGGGCCCCGTACCAAGAGACCCAGTACTTC	CASSLVLAGAPYQETQYF